The sample holds a few counts of the clone carrying this T cell receptor (beta chain). Its target is not known. The data were taken from a study of beta chain features in type 1 diabetes. Study summary: Cell yields, age and gender were similar between patients and healthy donors.

Since all of the isolated RNA was reverse transcribed, expressed TCRB transcripts were what got sequenced. Profiled with immunoSEQ multiplex PCR; TCRdb holds only in-frame clones, not every one. The table has some 410,000 clones, roughly 10% seen once. The CDR3 consists of 18 residues. Trimming pared 1 base from V and 0 bases from J, leaving 16 bases between. In germline, CDR1 is MGHDK, CDR2 SYGVNS. Study-wide points: Sampled from patients, naive, central memory and Treg TCRB repertoires appeared more similar than those sampled from healthy donors.

Cell sorting via CD45RO/CCR7/CD25/CD127/CD95/CD27 was performed to obtain CD4+ naive, central memory, regulatory and stem cell-like memory cells. What was sequenced was naive CD4+ T cells from blood. This sequence was found in a woman under 30 in good health. J is TRBJ1-3 and V is TRBV25-1; D uncertain. The CDR3 here is CASSEFLTSKSSGNTIYF. The CDR3 coding sequence is TGTGCCAGCAGTGAATTCCTGACTTCCAAGAGCTCTGGAAACACCATATATTTT.